A single sample gave rise to the 32 T cell receptor beta chains below, sequenced in a study of CXCR3-negative and CXCR3-positive naive CD8 T cells. Researchers prepared the TRB cDNA libraries using 5' RACE with UMI labels. TCRdb re-analyzed the 5' RACE reads; it lists each CDR3 protein once, without DNA. The sample totals 84,000 or so distinct CDR3 sequences. The sample was naive CXCR3- CD8+ T cells from blood. Regarding subset: CD45RO-CCR7+CD27+CD95- naive CD8+ T cells lacking CXCR3 (TNR3-). These receptors were obtained from a human donor in good health. Some clones in this sample may be carry-over from other donors' samples.

The chain has TRBV4-3 and TRBJ1-5; with no DNA, the TCRdb D assignment of TRBD1 cannot be verified. Germline CDR1 is LGHNA and CDR2 is YSLEER. The CDR3 length is 15 residues. The CDR3 loop is CASSQYRGSNQPQHF.

This chain uses TRBV7-9 with TRBJ2-1; the TCRdb call, TRBD1, lacks DNA for checking. The CDR3 runs 15 residues. CDR1 is SEHNR and CDR2 is FQNEAQ in the germline V gene (reference sequence). CDR3 amino acids: CASSPRTGGHNEQFF.

This chain connects TRBV7-7 to TRBJ2-2; the D call of TRBD1 rests on TCRdb alone, since no DNA is present to check it. The CDR3 is made up of 14 amino acids. Germline loops: CDR1 SSHAT, CDR2 FNYEAQ (reference sequence). The CDR3: CASSTNRGTGELFF.

The chain employs TRBV12-3 or TRBV12-4 and TRBJ2-2; no DNA is available, so the TRBD2 call from TCRdb remains unchecked. The CDR3 consists of 13 residues. CDR3 residues: CASSLESGEELFF.

This rearrangement joins TRBV18 to TRBJ2-3. The CDR3 length is 16 residues. Germline V gene sequence: CDR1 KGHSH, CDR2 LQKENI. CDR3 protein: CASSPLDLPVGDTQYF.

The chain joins TRBV7-9 to TRBJ2-5; absent DNA, TCRdb's TRBD1 call cannot be checked. Germline V gene data show CDR1 as SEHNR and CDR2 as FQNEAQ (reference sequence). The CDR3 contains 15 residues. The CDR3: CASSPTDRTQETQYF.

The J gene is TRBJ2-7, the V gene TRBV7-3; TCRdb reports TRBD2, a call that lacks DNA to check it against. Germline CDR1 is SGHTA and CDR2 is FQGTGA. The CDR3 spans 15 residues. CDR3 region: CASSDYHGTDYEQYF.

The chain is built from TRBV20-1 and TRBJ1-5. There are 14 residues in the CDR3. CDR1 and CDR2 (germline): DFQATT, SNEGSKA (reference sequence). The CDR3 is CSARQGDSNQPQHF.

V usage is TRBV12-3 or TRBV12-4 and J usage is TRBJ2-3; the D call from TCRdb, TRBD2, cannot be confirmed without DNA. This CDR3 spans 18 amino acids. CDR3 protein: CASSFPGSREVGTDTQYF.

This chain connects TRBV7-3 to TRBJ2-1; the D gene TCRdb calls, TRBD1, cannot be checked with no DNA. The length of the CDR3 is 16 residues. Per the germline V gene, CDR1 is SGHTA and CDR2 is FQGTGA. CDR3 loop: CASSQTWTGDYNEQFF. Together with reference TRBV7-3 and TRBJ2-1, the CDR3 gives the full variable domain: GAGVSQTPSNKVTEKGKYVELRCDPISGHTALYWYRQSLGQGPEFLIYFQGTGAADDSGLPNDRFFAVRPEGSVSTLKIQRTERGDSAVYLCASSQTWTGDYNEQFFGPGTRLTVL.

V gene TRBV5-6 combines with J gene TRBJ2-7; with no DNA, the TCRdb D assignment of TRBD1 cannot be verified. Germline V gene sequence: CDR1 SGHDT, CDR2 YYEEEE. This CDR3 is built from 16 residues. CDR3: CASSWSGQGASYEQYF.

The gene calls are TRBV29-1 and TRBJ2-3; TCRdb outputs TRBD1, but without DNA this stays unchecked. Germline V lookup: CDR1 SQVTM, CDR2 ANQGSEA. The CDR3 is 12 residues long. This chain's CDR3 is CSVRRGVDTQYF.

The genes are TRBV2 and TRBJ2-5; TCRdb lists TRBD1, though no DNA is available to test this call. Germline CDR1 reads SNHLY; CDR2 reads FYNNEI. The length of the CDR3 is 18 residues. Here the CDR3 reads CASSEAVGARFGQETQYF.

The V call is TRBV3-1, the J call TRBJ2-1. CDR1 is LGHDT and CDR2 is YNNKEL in the germline V gene (reference sequence). This CDR3 has 13 residues. The CDR3 sequence is CASSQGPYNEQFF.

The chain links TRBV28 to TRBJ1-5; TCRdb designates TRBD1, a call that cannot be tested without DNA. The CDR3 covers 15 residues. CDR1 is MDHEN and CDR2 is SYDVKM in the germline V gene. CDR3: CASSFMDRGDQPQHF.

This chain uses TRBV5-1 with TRBJ1-1; TCRdb indicates TRBD1, and absent DNA this call remains unverified. This CDR3 is built from 16 residues. The germline V gene has CDR1 SGHRS and CDR2 YFSETQ. The CDR3 reads CASRPLSGGEPTEAFF.

The chain joins TRBV4-1 to TRBJ1-3. The V gene's germline CDR1 is MGHRA and CDR2 YSYEKL. The CDR3 is made up of 16 amino acids. The chain's CDR3 is CASSQDGPASGNTIYF.

The chain couples TRBV7-9 to TRBJ2-1; there is no DNA to check the TCRdb D call of TRBD1. Germline V lookup: CDR1 SEHNR, CDR2 FQNEAQ (reference sequence). The CDR3 loop spans 16 amino acids. CDR3 protein: CASSLATGARDNEQFF. Drawing the rest from reference TRBV7-9 and TRBJ2-1, the complete variable domain is DTGVSQNPRHKITKRGQNVTFRCDPISEHNRLYWYRQTLGQGPEFLTYFQNEAQLEKSRLLSDRFSAERPKGSFSTLEIQRTEQGDSAMYLCASSLATGARDNEQFFGPGTRLTVL.

The gene calls are TRBV5-1 and TRBJ2-7; TCRdb gives TRBD1 as the D gene, but with no DNA this cannot be confirmed. This CDR3 spans 15 amino acids. CDR1 SGHRS and CDR2 YFSETQ come from the germline V gene. This CDR3 is CASSLVPGYSYEQYF.

The chain combines TRBV3-1 with TRBJ2-1; the D call from TCRdb, TRBD2, cannot be confirmed without DNA. From germline, CDR1 is LGHDT and CDR2 YNNKEL (reference sequence). The CDR3 totals 16 residues. CDR3 loop: CASSQGPAGGNREQFF.

The chain uses TRBV11-1 and TRBJ2-5; as DNA is missing, the TRBD1 call by TCRdb cannot be tested. Germline V CDR1 and CDR2: SGHAT, FQDESV (reference sequence). The CDR3 spans 16 residues. CDR3 sequence: CASRPNQGPLQETQYF.

The J gene is TRBJ2-2, the V gene TRBV6-2 or TRBV6-3; TCRdb's assignment of TRBD1 cannot be checked, as there is no DNA. The CDR3 extends over 15 amino acids. Germline V CDR1 and CDR2: MNHEY, SVGEGT. The CDR3 region is CASSYSEPGTGELFF.

V is TRBV11-3 and J is TRBJ2-2; TCRdb reports TRBD1, a call that lacks DNA to check it against. Germline CDR1 SGHNT, CDR2 YENEEA. CDR3 length: 14 amino acids. The CDR3: CASSSSGGAGELFF.

This chain connects TRBV28 to TRBJ2-1. The CDR3 extends over 15 amino acids. Germline CDR1 MDHEN, CDR2 SYDVKM. CDR3 sequence reads: CASSLRPSSYNEQFF.

The gene calls are TRBV29-1 and TRBJ2-5; checking the TCRdb D call of TRBD1 is not possible without DNA. The CDR3 totals 16 residues. Germline V gene sequence: CDR1 SQVTM, CDR2 ANQGSEA. The CDR3 loop reads CSVTAPGQRGEETQYF.

This chain links TRBV3-1 with TRBJ1-1; checking the TCRdb D call of TRBD1 is not possible without DNA. Germline V gene data show CDR1 as LGHDT and CDR2 as YNNKEL (reference sequence). The CDR3 totals 15 residues. The CDR3 here is CASSPTQGEGTEAFF.

The V gene is TRBV7-8, the J gene TRBJ2-2; TCRdb's D gene call, TRBD1, goes unchecked for lack of DNA. CDR3 length: 14 residues. The V gene's germline CDR1 is SGHVS and CDR2 FQNEAQ. The chain's CDR3 is CASSGQGNTGELFF.

CDR3: CSVDRGWGETQYF. The gene calls are TRBV29-1 and TRBJ2-5; no DNA is available, so the TRBD1 call from TCRdb remains unchecked. This CDR3 contains 13 residues. Germline CDR1 SQVTM, CDR2 ANQGSEA.

The chain joins TRBV28 to TRBJ1-1; TCRdb indicates TRBD1, and absent DNA this call remains unverified. The CDR3 has 14 residues. Germline V lookup: CDR1 MDHEN, CDR2 SYDVKM. This CDR3 is CASTTLRGLTEAFF.

This sequence joins TRBV6-5 and TRBJ2-1; the D call of TRBD1 rests on TCRdb alone, since no DNA is present to check it. CDR3 length: 15 residues. Germline CDR1 is MNHEY and CDR2 is SVGAGI. The CDR3 spells CASSMGQGSYNEQFF.

CDR3 region: CASSPTVGLTEAFF. V and J are TRBV7-6 and TRBJ1-1. The CDR3 is made up of 14 amino acids. Germline V gene sequence: CDR1 SGHVS, CDR2 FNYEAQ.

V is TRBV29-1 and J is TRBJ2-7; the D call from TCRdb, TRBD1, cannot be confirmed without DNA. Germline CDR1 reads SQVTM; CDR2 reads ANQGSEA. The CDR3 covers 14 residues. The CDR3 sequence is CSVVMSDGTYEQYF.